The next 9 T cell receptor beta chains were all read from a single sample in a study of blood T cell repertoires in COVID-19. Measured with immunoSEQ multiplex PCR; TCRdb has only the in-frame clones, and not every one. The data contain 150,000 to 200,000 clones, roughly 87% of them singletons. Material for sequencing was PBMCs or T cells enriched from blood (not recorded which). The receptors here all came from a man aged 45 to 65 who had recovered from COVID-19.

The chain joins TRBV28 to TRBJ2-1, with TRBD2 identical over 8 bases. The CDR3 is 18 residues long. Looked up from germline, CDR1 is MDHEN and CDR2 is SYDVKM. The trim removed 4 bases at V and 1 base at J, leaving 12 bases unmatched. In DNA, the CDR3 is TGTGCCAGCAGTTCACACACCTCGACTAGCGCTTCCTACAATGAGCAGTTCTTC. Translated, it gives CASSSHTSTSASYNEQFF. Looking up the rest from reference TRBV28 and TRBJ2-1 gives the full variable domain: DVKVTQSSRYLVKRTGEKVFLECVQDMDHENMFWYRQDPGLGLRLIYFSYDVKMKEKGDIPEGYSVSREKKERFSLILESASTNQTSMYLCASSSHTSTSASYNEQFFGPGTRLTVL.

This chain uses TRBV7-3 with TRBJ1-1, with D possibly matching TRBD1 (5 bases). The CDR3 totals 13 residues. Germline CDR1 and CDR2: SGHTA and FQGTGA. V shed 3 bases and J shed 4 bases, with 9 bases lying between them. DNA of the CDR3: TGTGCCAGCAGCTTTGGGGGGATCACTGAAGCTTTCTTT. This encodes CASSFGGITEAFF.

The rearrangement uses TRBV6-5 and TRBJ1-5; 7 bases are shared with TRBD1. The germline CDR1 and CDR2 sequences are MNHEY and SVGAGI. The V and J ends lost 6 bases and 7 bases, in that order; junction bases with no gene match: 3. CDR3 size: 12 residues. The CDR3 loop is CASRTGYQPQHF. DNA of the CDR3: TGTGCCAGCAGGACAGGGTACCAGCCCCAGCATTTT.

V and J are TRBV6-6 and TRBJ2-7; TRBD1 matches 8 bases. The CDR3 is made up of 14 amino acids. From germline, CDR1 is MNHNY and CDR2 SVGAGI (reference sequence). Losses at the gene ends were 7 bases for V and 6 bases for J; bases not matched to a gene: 11. This chain's CDR3 is CASTPSGQGGEQYF. The CDR3 nucleotides read TGTGCCAGCACCCCCTCTGGACAGGGTGGCGAGCAGTACTTC.

The chain has TRBV7-3 and TRBJ1-6; D not resolved. The CDR3 totals 14 residues. V lost 0 bases, J lost 7 bases, and 7 bases lay in between. Germline values: CDR1 SGHTA, CDR2 FQGTGA. The CDR3 sequence: CASSLTRSNSPLHF. The DNA of the CDR3 is TGTGCCAGCAGCTTAACGAGGTCCAATTCACCCCTCCACTTT. Full variable domain (outside the CDR3, taken from reference TRBV7-3 and TRBJ1-6): GAGVSQTPSNKVTEKGKYVELRCDPISGHTALYWYRQSLGQGPEFLIYFQGTGAADDSGLPNDRFFAVRPEGSVSTLKIQRTERGDSAVYLCASSLTRSNSPLHFGNGTRLTVT.

The V and J genes are TRBV6-2 or TRBV6-3 and TRBJ2-7, with D possibly being TRBD1 (6 bases). The CDR3 runs to 13 residues. V was shortened by 2 bases and J by 4 bases, with 9 bases between the two germline ends. From germline, CDR1 is MNHEY and CDR2 SVGEGT. In nucleotides, the CDR3 is TGTGCCAGCAGTTACATACAGGGTTACGAGCAGTACTTC. Protein sequence: CASSYIQGYEQYF.

The J gene is TRBJ2-5, the V gene TRBV6-5; 9 bases match TRBD1. The ends lost 6 bases at V and 4 bases at J; junction bases unmatched: 9. Germline loops: CDR1 MNHEY, CDR2 SVGAGI. The length of the CDR3 is 15 residues. Here the CDR3 reads CASRLTQGAGETQYF. The CDR3 nucleotides read TGTGCCAGCAGATTGACACAGGGGGCAGGAGAGACCCAGTACTTC.

This clone has just a few counts. J is TRBJ1-4 and V is TRBV2; D is unclear. Between the trimmed V and J ends, which lost 2 bases and 5 bases, there was a span of 9 bases. Germline loops: CDR1 SNHLY, CDR2 FYNNEI. CDR3 length equals 14 residues. The CDR3 loop reads CASSESSVNEKLFF. The CDR3 nucleotides read TGTGCCAGCAGTGAATCCAGTGTAAATGAAAAACTGTTTTTT.

The chain is built from TRBV9 and TRBJ1-3, with no clear D. Germline CDR1 reads SGDLS; CDR2 reads YYNGEE. This CDR3 spans 13 amino acids. Trimming stripped 0 bases from V and 4 bases from J, with 5 bases between. The CDR3: CASSVAVGNTIYF. The CDR3 DNA sequence: TGTGCCAGCAGCGTAGCGGTCGGAAACACCATATATTTT.